The next 13 T cell receptor beta chains were all read from a single sample in a study of blood T cell repertoires in COVID-19. Only in-frame clones appear in the TCRdb table, and some are missing; sequencing was by immunoSEQ multiplex PCR. The table has a few hundred thousand clones, approximately 85% seen once. Sequencing input: peripheral blood. These TCRs come from a human donor in a cohort sampled during active COVID-19.

The chain is built from TRBV5-1 and TRBJ2-7; 8 nucleotides agree with TRBD1. The CDR3 has 15 residues. In germline, CDR1 is SGHRS, CDR2 YFSETQ. V shed 6 bases and J 2 bases; nucleotides not matched to a gene: 10. The CDR3 DNA is TGCGCCAGCAAGCTCCGATTACAGGGGGCCTACGAGCAGTACTTC. Translated, it gives CASKLRLQGAYEQYF.

The chain carries TRBV3-1 (or the pseudogene TRBV3-2) and TRBJ1-1; D might be TRBD1 (6 bases). Germline values: CDR1 LGHDT, CDR2 YNNKEL (reference sequence). The CDR3 is 14 residues long. Trimming shortened V by 4 bases and J by 1 base, and 10 bases separated the two germline ends. Here the CDR3 reads CASSRGQRNTEAFF. The CDR3 nucleotides are TGTGCCAGCAGCCGCGGACAGAGGAACACTGAAGCTTTCTTT.

This sequence joins TRBV29-1 and TRBJ1-5; perhaps TRBD1 as D (6 bases). The CDR3 contains 13 residues. V lost 6 bases and J lost 4, with 13 bases in between. CDR1 and CDR2 (germline): SQVTM, ANQGSEA. CDR3 bases: TGCAGCGTGGGGGGGCTTGTGAATCAGCCCCAGCATTTT. This translates into CSVGGLVNQPQHF.

In its sample, this clone was seen once. The CDR3: CASSGDRVKEAFF. In DNA form, the CDR3 reads TGCGCCAGCAGCGGGGACAGGGTGAAAGAAGCTTTCTTT. The chain recombines TRBV5-1 with TRBJ1-1, with 9 bases aligning to TRBD1. CDR1 is SGHRS, CDR2 YFSETQ, per germline. The CDR3 sequence is 13 residues long. The V segment lost 4 bases and the J segment 8 bases; nucleotides outside the gene matches: 6.

The CDR3 DNA follows: TGTGCCAGCAGCTTAGGGGTCATACTAGCGGGGAGGAACACCGGGGAGCTGTTTTTT. Its translation is CASSLGVILAGRNTGELFF. The chain combines TRBV11-2 with TRBJ2-2; 10 positions match TRBD2. Trimming cost V 1 base and J 1 base; bases outside gene matches: 9. CDR1 is SGHAT, CDR2 FQNNGV, per germline. The CDR3 consists of 19 residues.

The V and J genes are TRBV14 and TRBJ2-7; perhaps TRBD2 as D (5 bases). V was trimmed by 4 bases and J by 3 bases, leaving 16 bases between them. Germline CDR1 and CDR2: SGHDN and FVKESK. This CDR3 is 15 amino acids long. The CDR3 here is CASSLSRRVDYEQYF. The CDR3, as DNA: TGTGCCAGCAGCCTGTCGAGGCGGGTGGACTACGAGCAGTACTTC.

The CDR3 region is CASSIDPWTEARPYF. The CDR3 bases are TGTGCCAGTAGTATAGATCCGTGGACAGAAGCGCGTCCGTATTTT. This sequence joins TRBV19 and TRBJ2-3, with D possibly being TRBD1 (6 bases). Per the germline V gene, CDR1 is LNHDA and CDR2 is SQIVND (reference sequence). The CDR3 is made up of 15 amino acids. V lost 0 bases and J lost 14, with 21 bases in between.

The rearrangement links TRBV30 to TRBJ2-1; TRBD1 agrees at 8 bases. The CDR3 loop spans 16 amino acids. Trimming removed 3 bases from V and 6 bases from J; junction bases left unmatched: 13. Looked up from germline, CDR1 is GTSNPN and CDR2 is SVGIG (reference sequence). The CDR3 nucleotides read TGTGCCTGGAGGAGGGACAGGAGTTCCCTTACCAATGAGCAGTTCTTC. This gives the protein CAWRRDRSSLTNEQFF.

This clone turned up a few times. Other nucleotide sequences from this sample produce the same CDR3. The V gene is TRBV9, the J gene TRBJ1-2; D unresolved. V gave up 0 bases and J gave up 0 bases, with 6 bases separating them. This CDR3 has 14 amino acids. In germline, CDR1 is SGDLS, CDR2 YYNGEE. The CDR3 DNA is TGTGCCAGCAGCGTAGGACAAGCTAACTATGGCTACACCTTC. Residues: CASSVGQANYGYTF.

V and J are TRBV19 and TRBJ1-2, with a possible D match to TRBD1 (6 bases). V was clipped by 2 bases and J by 8 bases, with 15 bases between them. Per the germline V gene, CDR1 is LNHDA and CDR2 is SQIVND (reference sequence). CDR3 length: 14 amino acids. The CDR3 here is CASSIKGGAIGYTF. The DNA for the CDR3 is TGTGCCAGTAGTATAAAGGGGGGGGCGATCGGCTACACCTTC.

Concerning this clone itself: This sequence may be a read error, since a much larger clone differs from it by one base. The CDR3 sequence is CASNQQPRTGNNQPQHF. The CDR3 DNA follows: TGTGCCAGCAACCAACAACCTCGGACAGGGAATAATCAGCCCCAGCATTTT. The V gene is TRBV7-8, the J gene TRBJ1-5, with 8 bases identical to TRBD1. Germline CDR1 SGHVS, CDR2 FQNEAQ. V trimming: 7 bases; J trimming: 4 bases; junction bases outside the gene matches: 15. CDR3 length: 17 amino acids.

The V and J genes are TRBV7-9 and TRBJ2-1, with 7 bases lining up with TRBD1. V lost 1 base and J lost 7; bases outside the gene matches: 7. The V gene's germline CDR1 is SEHNR and CDR2 FQNEAQ (reference sequence). CDR3 length: 15 residues. In nucleotides, the CDR3 is TGTGCCAGCAGCTTAGACAGGGGATTTTTGAATGAGCAGTTCTTC. Protein: CASSLDRGFLNEQFF.

The chain uses TRBV5-1 and TRBJ2-3; TRBD2 aligns across 10 bases. Germline loops: CDR1 SGHRS, CDR2 YFSETQ. This CDR3 is 14 amino acids long. J was trimmed by 1 base and V by 4 bases; bases with no gene match: 0. The CDR3 loop is CASSGTSGTDTQYF. CDR3 bases: TGCGCCAGCAGCGGGACTAGCGGCACAGATACGCAGTATTTT.